This T cell receptor beta chain stems from a study of regulatory T cells in long-lasting Graves disease. In its sample, this clonotype was seen a few times. Its antigen remains unknown. TCR beta libraries were built with iRepertoire HTBI primers and Arm-PCR of CDR3 regions. From the multiplex PCR reads, TCRdb called clonotypes with MiXCR, one entry per CDR3 protein. The table shows a few hundred thousand distinct CDR3 sequences, with roughly 14% occurring only once. Germline CDR1 is MGHRA and CDR2 is YSYEKL. The junction had 6 bases not matched to a gene; V was cut back by 5 bases and J by 8 bases. The CDR3 runs to 14 residues. Stated time point: newly diagnosed GD, antithyroid drugs for less than 3 months. The TCR library was made from RNA extracted from PBMCs. Regarding the study as a whole: The sample size was small, and this may have reduced accuracy. Persistent cases favored TRBV28, TRBJ1-2 and TRBJ2-5. Exclusively peripheral blood, rather than thyroid tissue, was studied.

This same sample was also taken into another study, of T cells in Graves' hyperthyroidism and ophthalmopathy. That source adds: Hyperthyroidism of Graves' type that showed no ophthalmopathy progression within 18 months was stable.

The chain combines TRBV4-1 with TRBJ2-1; 10 nucleotides match TRBD2. This TCR came from a man aged 25 to 40 with Graves disease. This material consisted of peripheral blood mononuclear cells (PBMCs), taken at new diagnosis, from a patient treated with antithyroid drugs. The DNA for the CDR3 is TGCGCCAGCAGCGGTAGCGGGAGGAGGCATGAGCAGTTCTTC. This gives the protein CASSGSGRRHEQFF.